These 27 T cell receptor beta chains were sequenced from one sample in a study of OX40 agonist ivuxolimab in advanced cancers. Repertoires were generated with immunoSEQ multiplex PCR, while TCRdb's copy carries only in-frame clones and drops some. The data hold some 60,000 clones, with around 90% observed a single time. This sample comprised CD4+ or CD8+ T cells sorted from blood, obtained in a trial of the OX40 agonist ivuxolimab. Source of these receptors: an adult with an advanced solid tumor such as melanoma, head and neck, liver or kidney cancer.

This chain links TRBV14 with TRBJ2-7; D gene unclear. CDR1 SGHDN and CDR2 FVKESK come from the germline V gene. V was trimmed by 2 bases and J by 1 base, leaving 9 bases between them. The CDR3 is 14 residues long. The CDR3, as DNA: TGTGCCAGCAGCCAACGTCCCGCTTCCTACGAGCAGTACTTC. Residues: CASSQRPASYEQYF.

The chain employs TRBV4-1 and TRBJ2-1; TRBD2 is a possible D gene (6 bases). Germline V lookup: CDR1 MGHRA, CDR2 YSYEKL. The germline V and J ends were trimmed by 4 bases and 9 bases, with 13 bases remaining between them. The CDR3 covers 13 residues. The chain's CDR3 is CASSLLVGGEQFF. CDR3 coding DNA: TGCGCCAGCAGCCTCCTCGTGGGGGGTGAGCAGTTCTTC.

The chain uses TRBV6-5 and TRBJ1-1, with a possible D match to TRBD1 (5 bases). The germline gives CDR1 MNHEY, CDR2 SVGAGI. Deletions cut 7 bases from V and 1 base from J, with 13 bases between. The CDR3 consists of 14 residues. The CDR3 is CASNHGTGNTEAFF. The CDR3 DNA sequence: TGTGCCAGCAACCACGGGACGGGGAACACTGAAGCTTTCTTT.

The chain joins TRBV6-6 to TRBJ1-5, with D unclear. The CDR3 covers 14 residues. V lost 6 bases, J lost 6 bases, and 15 bases lay in between. In germline, CDR1 is MNHNY, CDR2 SVGAGI (reference sequence). CDR3 DNA sequence: TGTGCCAGCAGACTCTACCCCACCAGTCAGCCCCAGCATTTT. This gives the protein CASRLYPTSQPQHF.

The chain has TRBV6-5 and TRBJ1-2; 11 bases agree with TRBD1. The CDR3 runs to 15 residues. Germline CDR1 reads MNHEY; CDR2 reads SVGAGI. Trimming cost V 4 bases and J 7 bases; bases outside gene matches: 8. DNA for the CDR3: TGTGCCAGCAGTTTCCGGACAGGGGGCATTGGTGGCTACACCTTC. As protein: CASSFRTGGIGGYTF.

About this clone: Other DNA sequences in this specimen translate into the identical CDR3. J is TRBJ2-1 and V is TRBV27; 14 bases are a match to TRBD2. Germline values: CDR1 MNHEY, CDR2 SMNVEV (reference sequence). This CDR3 has 15 amino acids. Trimming cost V 5 bases and J 7 bases; bases outside gene matches: 4. The CDR3 protein is CASSPGTSGRNEQFF. CDR3 nucleotide sequence: TGTGCCAGCAGTCCCGGGACTAGCGGGAGAAATGAGCAGTTCTTC.

Here the CDR3 reads CASSPPANTDTQYF. The CDR3, as DNA: TGTGCCAGCAGCCCCCCCGCCAACACAGATACGCAGTATTTT. The V gene is TRBV28, the J gene TRBJ2-3; D not certain. The germline V gene has CDR1 MDHEN and CDR2 SYDVKM. CDR3 length: 14 residues. V was shortened by 6 bases and J by 2 bases, with 12 bases between the two germline ends.

The chain joins TRBV27 to TRBJ2-5, with 15 bases that match TRBD2. The end of the DNA fits TRBJ2-7 better, so the J call may be wrong. Germline CDR1 is MNHEY and CDR2 is SMNVEV (reference sequence). This CDR3 has 17 amino acids. The CDR3 bases are TGTGCCAGCAGTGCGCCGGGACTAGCGGGAGGACCCTACGAGCAGTACTTC. Amino acid sequence: CASSAPGLAGGPYEQYF.

This chain links TRBV28 with TRBJ1-2, with 11 bases that match TRBD1. The germline V gene has CDR1 MDHEN and CDR2 SYDVKM. CDR3 length equals 14 residues. V was clipped by 5 bases and J by 2 bases; unmatched bases: 1. The CDR3 loop is CASSRTGGNYGYTF. The CDR3 nucleotides are TGTGCCAGCAGTAGGACAGGGGGCAACTATGGCTACACCTTC.

The rearrangement uses TRBV6-5 and TRBJ2-5; D might be TRBD2 (6 bases). The germline V gene encodes CDR1 MNHEY and CDR2 SVGAGI. Trimming left V 3 bases short and J 5 bases short, with 10 bases between. The CDR3 length is 13 residues. The CDR3 protein is CASSYNGGETQYF. The CDR3 bases are TGTGCCAGCAGTTATAATGGGGGGGAGACCCAGTACTTC.

The CDR3 coding sequence is TGTGCCAGCAGAGATAGGGACAGGGGCATAGCAGATACCTACGAGCAGTACTTC. Its translation is CASRDRDRGIADTYEQYF. The chain joins TRBV27 to TRBJ2-7; 10 bases agree with TRBD1. The CDR3 covers 18 residues. V lost 6 bases and J lost 2; bases outside the gene matches: 16. CDR1 is MNHEY and CDR2 is SMNVEV in the germline V gene (reference sequence).

The chain is built from TRBV7-9 and TRBJ2-1, with 14 nucleotides matching TRBD2. The CDR3 spans 19 residues. Trimming removed 5 bases from V and 4 bases from J; junction bases left unmatched: 13. Germline V gene data show CDR1 as SEHNR and CDR2 as FQNEAQ (reference sequence). The DNA of the CDR3 is TGTGCCAGCAGCACCCTGGGACTAGCGGGAGTAACTCCTTACAATGAGCAGTTCTTC. This gives the protein CASSTLGLAGVTPYNEQFF.

The chain couples TRBV7-2 to TRBJ2-3; 10 bases match TRBD2. J lost 4 bases, V lost 3 bases, and 4 bases had no gene match. The CDR3 has 15 residues. Germline-derived CDR1 and CDR2 are SGHTA and FQGNSA. The CDR3 DNA is TGTGCCAGCAGCTTTACGAGCGGGAGGGCAGATACGCAGTATTTT. Protein sequence: CASSFTSGRADTQYF. Filled out from reference TRBV7-2 and TRBJ2-3, the complete variable domain reads GAGVSQSPSNKVTEKGKDVELRCDPISGHTALYWYRQSLGQGLEFLIYFQGNSAPDKSGLPSDRFSAERTGGSVSTLTIQRTQQEDSAVYLCASSFTSGRADTQYFGPGTRLTVL.

The chain uses TRBV5-1 and TRBJ2-1; 8 bases align to TRBD1. Trimming at V came to 0 bases and at J to 5 bases, leaving 7 bases not matched to a gene. The germline gives CDR1 SGHRS, CDR2 YFSETQ. The CDR3 totals 16 residues. Here the CDR3 reads CASSLDWTGSDNEQFF. CDR3 DNA sequence: TGCGCCAGCAGCTTGGATTGGACAGGGTCAGACAATGAGCAGTTCTTC.

This clone was picked up one time. J is TRBJ2-3 and V is TRBV11-2; D might be TRBD1 or TRBD2, each matching 5 bases. This CDR3 comprises 17 residues. The germline V gene has CDR1 SGHAT and CDR2 FQNNGV. The ends were cut back, 8 bases at V and 4 bases at J, with 25 bases in the middle. CDR3 amino acids: CASAGVGVRTTADTQYF. In nucleotides, the CDR3 is TGTGCCAGCGCCGGGGTAGGGGTCAGGACGACGGCAGATACGCAGTATTTT.

Concerning this clone itself: Within the sample, other DNA sequences also encode this same CDR3. In DNA form, the CDR3 reads TGTGCCAGCAGCTCGACCTACGAGCAGTACTTC. Amino acid sequence: CASSSTYEQYF. The chain is built from TRBV5-4 and TRBJ2-7; D is undetermined. Germline CDR1 reads SGHNT; CDR2 reads YYREEE (reference sequence). This CDR3 is 11 amino acids long. The V gene lost 3 bases and the J gene lost 2 bases, with 3 bases spanning the gap.

A single count supports this clone. The chain joins TRBV4-1 to TRBJ1-3; D remains ambiguous. Per the germline V gene, CDR1 is MGHRA and CDR2 is YSYEKL. This CDR3 region has 15 residues. Trimming shortened V by 0 bases and J by 0 bases, and 6 bases separated the two germline ends. CDR3: CASSQESSSGNTIYF. The CDR3 DNA reads as TGCGCCAGCAGCCAAGAGAGCAGCTCTGGAAACACCATATATTTT.

The chain has TRBV28 and TRBJ2-7; 9 bases fit TRBD1. V lost 4 bases and J lost 2; bases outside the gene matches: 3. The CDR3 covers 14 residues. Germline V gene data show CDR1 as MDHEN and CDR2 as SYDVKM. The chain's CDR3 is CASSYRGLPYEQYF. The CDR3 nucleotides read TGTGCCAGCAGTTACAGGGGGCTTCCCTACGAGCAGTACTTC.

The chain recombines TRBV10-1 with TRBJ2-1; 7 nucleotides agree with TRBD1. The V segment lost 6 bases and the J segment 2 bases; nucleotides outside the gene matches: 7. This CDR3 is built from 15 residues. Germline-derived CDR1 and CDR2 are WNHNN and SYGVQD (reference sequence). Here the CDR3 reads CASRGRTGTYNEQFF. CDR3 in DNA: TGCGCCAGCAGGGGGCGGACAGGCACCTACAATGAGCAGTTCTTC.

This rearrangement joins TRBV29-1 to TRBJ2-2; 9 nucleotides agree with TRBD1. This CDR3 has 14 amino acids. J gave up 3 bases and V 7 bases, and 6 bases lay outside the gene matches. The germline CDR1 and CDR2 sequences are SQVTM and ANQGSEA. CDR3 protein: CSAPGQGYTGELFF. The CDR3 coding sequence is TGCAGCGCCCCGGGACAGGGCTACACCGGGGAGCTGTTTTTT.

The chain joins TRBV4-1 to TRBJ2-5, with 10 bases matching TRBD2. The last part of the DNA fits TRBJ2-7 better; the J call may be wrong. The CDR3 length is 15 residues. Germline values: CDR1 MGHRA, CDR2 YSYEKL. The CDR3 region is CASSQGALAGYEQYF. The CDR3 bases are TGCGCCAGCAGCCAAGGGGCACTAGCGGGGTACGAGCAGTACTTC.

About this clone: This may be a read error: a much more frequent sequence differs by one nucleotide. The chain is built from TRBV6-5 and TRBJ2-1, with 11 bases identical to TRBD2. The CDR3 sequence is 14 residues long. Unmatched junction bases numbered 1, after V lost 4 bases and J lost 5 bases. Germline CDR1 and CDR2: MNHEY and SVGAGI. CDR3: CASSWGLADNEQFF. The CDR3 DNA reads TGTGCCAGCAGTTGGGGACTAGCGGACAATGAGCAGTTCTTC.

This chain joins TRBV19 and TRBJ2-1; tentatively, D is TRBD1 (6 bases). Trimming removed 1 base at V and 5 bases at J, with 12 bases between. The CDR3 consists of 15 residues. Germline V gene sequence: CDR1 LNHDA, CDR2 SQIVND (reference sequence). In DNA, the CDR3 is TGTGCCAGTAGTATAGTAGGGGGAGCGGACAATGAGCAGTTCTTC. Amino acid sequence: CASSIVGGADNEQFF.

The J gene is TRBJ2-3, the V gene TRBV10-2, with TRBD2 matching 11 bases. Germline V gene lookup returns CDR1 WSHSY and CDR2 SAAADI. J was trimmed by 5 bases and V by 6 bases; bases with no gene match: 7. The CDR3 totals 15 residues. CDR3: CASSVAGGGGDTQYF. DNA for the CDR3: TGCGCCAGCAGCGTAGCGGGAGGGGGGGGAGATACGCAGTATTTT.

The chain couples TRBV2 to TRBJ2-7; 7 nucleotides align to TRBD1. This CDR3 comprises 15 residues. The V segment lost 6 bases and the J segment 0 bases; nucleotides outside the gene matches: 8. The germline gives CDR1 SNHLY, CDR2 FYNNEI. This CDR3 reads CASRERTGNSYEQYF. The DNA for the CDR3 is TGTGCCAGCAGGGAAAGGACAGGAAACTCCTACGAGCAGTACTTC.

The chain uses TRBV19 and TRBJ2-1, with a possible D match to TRBD2 (5 bases). In germline, CDR1 is LNHDA, CDR2 SQIVND (reference sequence). Trimming removed 4 bases from V and 8 bases from J, with 9 bases in between. The CDR3 extends over 12 amino acids. The CDR3 reads CASSSHGDEQFF. Written as DNA, the CDR3 is TGTGCCAGTAGTAGCCACGGGGATGAGCAGTTCTTC.

The chain employs TRBV4-3 and TRBJ1-6, with 9 bases matching TRBD1. Germline V gene lookup returns CDR1 LGHNA and CDR2 YSLEER. The CDR3 spans 16 residues. The V gene end was trimmed by 1 base and the J gene end by 6 bases; junction bases not matched to a gene: 4. CDR3 region: CASSQGDRVGNSPLHF. The DNA of the CDR3 is TGCGCCAGCAGCCAAGGGGACAGGGTCGGTAATTCACCCCTCCACTTT.